This TCR beta chain derives from a study of cytomegalovirus exposure and HLA in healthy donors. Germline loops: CDR1 SGHNT, CDR2 YYREEE (reference sequence). The J segment lost 10 bases and the V segment lost 4 bases, leaving 12 bases of the junction unmatched. This CDR3 is built from 15 residues. The primer mix had 60 Vbeta and 13 Jbeta primers. The protocol was immunoSEQ multiplex PCR, while the TCRdb copy is restricted to in-frame clones and leaves out a portion. The table lists 150,000 or so clones, with 1.3% in the top ten. This receptor was identified in a woman aged 55-75 years in good health and CMV-seronegative. The source material was PBMCs. This rearrangement joins TRBV5-4 to TRBJ2-1, with 9 bases lining up with TRBD1. The CDR3 here is CASSLGQGPVTEQFF. As DNA, the CDR3 is TGTGCCAGCAGCCTGGGACAGGGACCTGTTACAGAGCAGTTCTTC.